What follows are 30 T cell receptor beta chains derived from one specimen sequenced in a study of CD8 T cells in ankylosing spondylitis. TCRdb reprocessed the 5' RACE reads via MiXCR and lists one record per CDR3 protein. The repertoire holds about 350,000 distinct CDR3 sequences, with 20% to 25% as singletons. Sequenced input: blood, either unsorted or a sorted T cell fraction (not recorded which). The source is a male donor with ankylosing spondylitis or in good health (not recorded which).

This clonotype has only a few counts. The chain carries TRBV29-1 and TRBJ2-3; 10 bases map to TRBD2. Germline-derived CDR1 and CDR2 are SQVTM and ANQGSEA. J gave up 5 bases and V 6 bases, and 11 bases lay outside the gene matches. There are 15 residues in the CDR3. CDR3 loop: CSVRERGGLGDTQYF. CDR3 in DNA: TGCAGCGTCCGGGAGCGGGGGGGCCTCGGAGATACGCAGTATTTT.

The V and J genes are TRBV7-9 and TRBJ2-1; 8 bases match TRBD2. V shed 5 bases and J 4 bases; nucleotides not matched to a gene: 10. Looked up from germline, CDR1 is SEHNR and CDR2 is FQNEAQ (reference sequence). The CDR3 length is 16 residues. As DNA, the CDR3 is TGTGCCAGCAGCCCACCGGAGGCGGGGGGTTACAATGAGCAGTTCTTC. Its protein is CASSPPEAGGYNEQFF.

The sample holds a few counts of this clonotype. This sequence joins TRBV7-6 and TRBJ1-2; D not resolved. Germline V gene sequence: CDR1 SGHVS, CDR2 FNYEAQ. This CDR3 contains 15 residues. Trimming removed 1 base from V and 0 bases from J, with 9 bases in between. The CDR3 sequence is CASSLGSGANYGYTF. In DNA form, the CDR3 reads TGTGCCAGCAGCTTAGGTTCGGGAGCTAACTATGGCTACACCTTC.

Regarding this clonotype: Relative to the germline gene, one junction end is altered; a read error may explain this. CDR3 in amino acids: CASNLEGLAYNEQFF. The CDR3 bases are TGTGCCAGCAACTTAGAAGGACTGGCCTACAATGAGCAGTTCTTC. The V and J genes are TRBV7-9 and TRBJ2-1; possible D gene TRBD2, 5 bases. The V gene's germline CDR1 is SEHNR and CDR2 FQNEAQ (reference sequence). There are 15 residues in the CDR3. Combining the CDR3 with reference TRBV7-9 and TRBJ2-1 gives the whole variable domain DTGVSQNPRHKITKRGQNVTFRCDPISEHNRLYWYRQTLGQGPEFLTYFQNEAQLEKSRLLSDRFSAERPKGSFSTLEIQRTEQGDSAMYLCASNLEGLAYNEQFFGPGTRLTVL.

The chain is built from TRBV7-9 and TRBJ2-7, with a tentative D call TRBD1 (6 bases). CDR1 is SEHNR and CDR2 is FQNEAQ in the germline V gene (reference sequence). CDR3 length: 13 amino acids. V lost 5 bases, J lost 4 bases, and 12 bases lay in between. The CDR3, as DNA: TGTGCCAGCAGCGATTGGACAGCTTACGAGCAGTACTTC. Translation: CASSDWTAYEQYF. Full variable domain (rest looked up from reference TRBV7-9 and TRBJ2-7): DTGVSQNPRHKITKRGQNVTFRCDPISEHNRLYWYRQTLGQGPEFLTYFQNEAQLEKSRLLSDRFSAERPKGSFSTLEIQRTEQGDSAMYLCASSDWTAYEQYFGPGTRLTVT.

The chain recombines TRBV12-3 or TRBV12-4 with TRBJ2-6; D remains ambiguous. Trimming left V 3 bases short and J 4 bases short, with 10 bases between. The CDR3 loop spans 15 amino acids. CDR3 sequence (DNA): TGTGCCAGCAGTTTGTACACCCCCGGGGCCAACGTCCTGACTTTC. Residues: CASSLYTPGANVLTF.

This clonotype showed up just a few times. CDR3 protein: CASKKTLSYNEQFF. The CDR3 nucleotides read TGTGCCAGCAAGAAGACTCTCTCCTACAATGAGCAGTTCTTC. The chain joins TRBV6-2 or TRBV6-3 to TRBJ2-1, with D hard to call. V lost 7 bases and J lost 0, with 10 bases in between. CDR1 and CDR2 (germline): MNHEY, SVGEGT. CDR3 length equals 14 residues.

This chain uses TRBV2 with TRBJ2-2; TRBD2 might be the D (6 bases). Germline loops: CDR1 SNHLY, CDR2 FYNNEI. The CDR3 consists of 16 residues. V was shortened by 6 bases and J by 1 base, with 15 bases between the two germline ends. CDR3: CASSTWRDQNTGELFF. As DNA, the CDR3 is TGTGCCAGCAGCACTTGGAGGGATCAGAACACCGGGGAGCTGTTTTTT. Full variable domain (outside the CDR3, taken from reference TRBV2 and TRBJ2-2): EPEVTQTPSHQVTQMGQEVILRCVPISNHLYFYWYRQILGQKVEFLVSFYNNEISEKSEIFDDQFSVERPDGSNFTLKIRSTKLEDSAMYFCASSTWRDQNTGELFFGEGSRLTVL.

The chain couples TRBV10-3 to TRBJ2-1; no clear D. This CDR3 comprises 15 residues. Trimming stripped 0 bases from V and 0 bases from J, with 6 bases between. In germline, CDR1 is ENHRY, CDR2 SYGVKD. CDR3 nucleotide sequence: TGTGCCATCAGTGAGTCGCGGAACTCCTACAATGAGCAGTTCTTC. It yields the protein CAISESRNSYNEQFF.

The chain combines TRBV6-2 or TRBV6-3 with TRBJ2-3; 10 bases line up with TRBD1. This CDR3 is built from 15 residues. The germline CDR1 and CDR2 sequences are MNHEY and SVGEGT. Trimming cost V 4 bases and J 2 bases; bases outside gene matches: 3. CDR3: CASSWTGGDTDTQYF. For the CDR3, the DNA is TGTGCCAGCAGTTGGACAGGGGGGGACACAGATACGCAGTATTTT.

The CDR3 spells CASSQTSGDDTGELFF. The CDR3 DNA sequence: TGTGCCAGCAGCCAGACTAGCGGGGACGACACCGGGGAGCTGTTTTTT. The V call is TRBV3-1, the J call TRBJ2-2, with TRBD2 matching 11 bases. The junction had 3 bases not matched to a gene; V was cut back by 3 bases and J by 3 bases. This CDR3 has 16 residues. Germline V lookup: CDR1 LGHDT, CDR2 YNNKEL (reference sequence).

The chain uses TRBV3-1 and TRBJ2-6; no firm D call. The CDR3 has 16 residues. The V gene's germline CDR1 is LGHDT and CDR2 YNNKEL (reference sequence). V was pared by 3 bases and J by 0 bases, with 9 bases between. In nucleotides, the CDR3 is TGTGCCAGCAGCCAGAGATCTTCCTCTGGGGCCAACGTCCTGACTTTC. Translated: CASSQRSSSGANVLTF.

This clonotype has just a few counts. The chain couples TRBV12-3 or TRBV12-4 to TRBJ2-5, with TRBD1 matching 7 bases. The length of the CDR3 is 15 residues. V lost 6 bases, J lost 3 bases, and 10 bases stayed unmatched. In nucleotides, the CDR3 is TGTGCCAGCAGCCCTTCCGGGACAGCAAAAGAGACCCAGTACTTC. Translating it yields CASSPSGTAKETQYF.

This clonotype was observed a handful of times. This sequence joins TRBV7-9 and TRBJ2-7; perhaps TRBD1 as D (5 bases). The CDR3 covers 15 residues. CDR1 SEHNR and CDR2 FQNEAQ come from the germline V gene (reference sequence). The V and J ends lost 5 bases and 2 bases respectively, with 16 bases between them. The CDR3, as DNA: TGTGCCAGCAGCCCTCAAGCGCTGGGGCCCTACGAGCAGTACTTC. It yields the protein CASSPQALGPYEQYF. The full variable domain, its missing parts supplied by reference TRBV7-9 and TRBJ2-7, is DTGVSQNPRHKITKRGQNVTFRCDPISEHNRLYWYRQTLGQGPEFLTYFQNEAQLEKSRLLSDRFSAERPKGSFSTLEIQRTEQGDSAMYLCASSPQALGPYEQYFGPGTRLTVT.

The rearrangement uses TRBV28 and TRBJ2-7; the D gene is possibly TRBD2 (6 bases). Trimming left V 7 bases short and J 0 bases short, with 31 bases between. Germline CDR1 MDHEN, CDR2 SYDVKM. The CDR3 runs to 20 residues. The CDR3 reads CASTTPRGQAVPKSSYEQYF. The CDR3 DNA reads as TGTGCCAGCACCACCCCGCGGGGTCAGGCCGTTCCAAAAAGCTCCTACGAGCAGTACTTC.

This clonotype was seen a handful of times. V is TRBV10-3 and J is TRBJ2-1, with TRBD2 matching over 8 bases. CDR1 is ENHRY, CDR2 SYGVKD, per germline. The CDR3 contains 19 residues. Trimming removed 2 bases from V and 5 bases from J; junction bases left unmatched: 17. CDR3 loop: CAISEEKGMRRGENNEQFF. DNA for the CDR3: TGTGCCATCAGTGAGGAGAAGGGTATGAGGCGGGGGGAGAACAATGAGCAGTTCTTC.

This clonotype was picked up a small number of times. The rearrangement uses TRBV5-1 and TRBJ1-5; 10 bases are a match to TRBD1. This CDR3 has 14 amino acids. Germline loops: CDR1 SGHRS, CDR2 YFSETQ. The V segment lost 5 bases and the J segment 5 bases; nucleotides outside the gene matches: 4. DNA for the CDR3: TGCGCCAGCAGTTGGACAGGGGGGGATCAGCCCCAGCATTTT. It yields the protein CASSWTGGDQPQHF.

The rearrangement joins TRBV4-2 to TRBJ2-7; 10 positions match TRBD1. The V and J ends lost 1 base and 4 bases, in that order; junction bases with no gene match: 4. The CDR3 consists of 15 residues. Looked up from germline, CDR1 is LGHNA and CDR2 is YNFKEQ. Written as DNA, the CDR3 is TGTGCCAGCAGCCAAGCGGGACAGGGGCTGTACGAGCAGTACTTC. Translated: CASSQAGQGLYEQYF.

This clonotype was detected only a few times. V gene TRBV3-1 combines with J gene TRBJ2-5; 13 nucleotides agree with TRBD2. CDR1 is LGHDT and CDR2 is YNNKEL in the germline V gene (reference sequence). The CDR3 length is 17 residues. With V trimmed by 4 bases and J by 1 base, 6 bases remained unmatched. CDR3 amino acids: CASSLGLAGVSQETQYF. For the CDR3, the DNA is TGTGCCAGCAGCCTCGGACTAGCGGGGGTTTCCCAAGAGACCCAGTACTTC.

V usage is TRBV15 and J usage is TRBJ2-3; no firm D call. The CDR3 contains 14 residues. The germline gives CDR1 LNHNV, CDR2 YYDKDF (reference sequence). The V and J ends lost 0 bases and 2 bases respectively, with 6 bases between them. CDR3 nucleotide sequence: TGTGCCACCAGCAGAGAATCTAACACAGATACGCAGTATTTT. This encodes CATSRESNTDTQYF.

This chain joins TRBV4-1 and TRBJ1-1; D is uncertain. This CDR3 spans 14 amino acids. Between the trimmed V and J ends, which lost 8 bases and 1 base, there was a span of 14 bases. Germline CDR1 reads MGHRA; CDR2 reads YSYEKL. The CDR3, as DNA: TGCGCCAGCCGAACCCGGGTGGGGAACACTGAAGCTTTCTTT. This gives the protein CASRTRVGNTEAFF.

CDR3 amino acids: CASSPPAAGAWGYTF. Written as DNA, the CDR3 is TGTGCCAGCAGTCCCCCTGCTGCGGGGGCGTGGGGCTACACCTTC. This chain uses TRBV28 with TRBJ1-2, with a tentative D call TRBD1 (6 bases). The V end lost 5 bases, the J end lost 8 bases, and 21 bases lay between the germline ends. Germline values: CDR1 MDHEN, CDR2 SYDVKM. The CDR3 is 15 amino acids.

The chain carries TRBV20-1 and TRBJ1-4, with D maybe TRBD1 (6 bases). The V gene lost 3 bases and the J gene lost 0 bases, with 17 bases spanning the gap. The CDR3 consists of 17 residues. CDR1 DFQATT and CDR2 SNEGSKA come from the germline V gene (reference sequence). The CDR3 loop reads CSASPDSRQATNEKLFF. CDR3 sequence (DNA): TGCAGTGCTAGCCCGGACAGCCGCCAAGCAACTAATGAAAAACTGTTTTTT.

In nucleotides, the CDR3 is TGTGCCAGCAGTGCCGGGTTCACCTACGAGCAGTACTTC. Its protein is CASSAGFTYEQYF. The chain is built from TRBV12-3 or TRBV12-4 and TRBJ2-7, with unresolved D. This CDR3 spans 13 amino acids. V was clipped by 5 bases and J by 2 bases, with 10 bases between them.

This chain joins TRBV12-3 or TRBV12-4 and TRBJ2-3; TRBD1 is a possible D gene (5 bases). V lost 6 bases to trimming and J lost 1 base, with 11 bases between them. This CDR3 is built from 14 residues. This CDR3 reads CASRDGARTDTQYF. CDR3 nucleotide sequence: TGTGCCAGCAGGGATGGGGCTCGCACAGATACGCAGTATTTT.

This clonotype is medium-sized by share. This chain links TRBV15 with TRBJ2-3; a weak D match, TRBD1 (7 bases). The CDR3 is 16 amino acids. Per the germline V gene, CDR1 is LNHNV and CDR2 is YYDKDF (reference sequence). Trimming took 1 base from V and 4 from J, leaving 15 bases between them. The CDR3 coding sequence is TGTGCCACCAGCAGAGGGGCAGGGGGGTATCCAGATACGCAGTATTTT. Protein product: CATSRGAGGYPDTQYF. Using reference TRBV15 and TRBJ2-3 for the parts outside the CDR3, the full variable domain is DAMVIQNPRYQVTQFGKPVTLSCSQTLNHNVMYWYQQKSSQAPKLLFHYYDKDFNNEADTPDNFQSRRPNTSFCFLDIRSPGLGDTAMYLCATSRGAGGYPDTQYFGPGTRLTVL.

The genes are TRBV6-5 and TRBJ2-3; 16 bases align to TRBD2. CDR3 size: 17 residues. J gave up 3 bases and V 0 bases, and 0 bases lay outside the gene matches. CDR1 MNHEY and CDR2 SVGAGI come from the germline V gene. In nucleotides, the CDR3 is TGTGCCAGCAGTTACTCGGGACTAGCGGGGGGGACAGATACGCAGTATTTT. Residues: CASSYSGLAGGTDTQYF.

The chain has TRBV4-1 and TRBJ1-1; the D gene is possibly TRBD1 (6 bases). The CDR3 spans 15 residues. Germline lookup yields CDR1 MGHRA and CDR2 YSYEKL. V lost 0 bases to trimming and J lost 5 bases, with 13 bases between them. The CDR3 reads CASSQEGGGHTEAFF. In nucleotides, the CDR3 is TGCGCCAGCAGCCAAGAAGGAGGGGGGCATACTGAAGCTTTCTTT.

This clonotype has just a few counts. The CDR3 spells CASSESGTGESTDTQYF. CDR3 DNA sequence: TGCGCCAGCAGTGAGTCGGGGACAGGGGAGTCGACAGATACGCAGTATTTT. The chain recombines TRBV10-1 with TRBJ2-3; 10 positions agree with TRBD1. Looked up from germline, CDR1 is WNHNN and CDR2 is SYGVQD (reference sequence). V lost 0 bases, J lost 3 bases, and 6 bases stayed unmatched. This CDR3 has 17 residues.

This clonotype appeared many times. The CDR3 sequence is CASSLVVNNEQFF. CDR3 in DNA: TGTGCCAGCAGTTTAGTGGTAAACAATGAGCAGTTCTTC. The chain joins TRBV12-3 or TRBV12-4 to TRBJ2-1; D is ambiguous. The CDR3 length is 13 residues. Trimming pared 1 base from V and 5 bases from J, leaving 6 bases between.